This T cell receptor beta chain came from a study of blood T cell repertoires in COVID-19. The method was immunoSEQ multiplex PCR; TCRdb's version includes in-frame clones alone and lacks a portion of them. Seen here are around 700,000 clones, around 89% observed once, and the top ten hold about 0.24%. Germline V gene data show CDR1 as SGDLS and CDR2 as YYNGEE. The CDR3 loop spans 15 amino acids. Between the trimmed V and J ends, which lost 4 bases and 5 bases, there was a span of 17 bases. This chain uses TRBV9 with TRBJ2-3; D is perhaps TRBD1 (7 bases). The sequence was obtained from a woman between 18 and 29 years old with acute or convalescent COVID-19. Sequencing input: peripheral blood. CDR3 in DNA: TGTGCCAGCAGCTCAAGGGCAGGGGGGCGAGATACGCAGTATTTT. Its translation: CASSSRAGGRDTQYF.